A selection of T cell receptor beta chains follows, all from one sample in a study of T cells after yellow fever vaccination. TCRdb reprocessed the 5' RACE reads with MiXCR, giving one entry per CDR3 protein. The data contain about 400,000 distinct CDR3 sequences, approximately 5.7% of them seen just once; the ten biggest clones take up approximately 15%. The input for sequencing was PBMCs, taken 5 days after the yellow fever booster vaccination. The receptors come from a man aged 25 to 40 who received the YFV17D yellow fever vaccine. CDR3s include the opening cysteine and the closing phenylalanine or tryptophan. The D gene is left open where the match is weak. Size is omitted from some rows. Given values are once, few, many or a class for expanded clones.

few TRBD2 TRBJ2-3 TRBV12-3/TRBV12-4 TGTGCCAGCAGTTTTTCAGCGGGAGCAGCAGATACGCAGTATTTT CASSFSAGAADTQYF
- - TRBJ2-5 TRBV5-1 TGCGCCAGCAGCTTGGAGGGGAGAGGAGGGGAGACCCAGTACTTC CASSLEGRGGETQYF
many - TRBJ2-7 TRBV5-1 TGCGCCAGCAGTGCAGGTGGCGACGAGCAGTACTTC CASSAGGDEQYF
- - TRBJ2-1 TRBV20-1 TGCAGTGCTACTCCCGTTGTAAGCTCCTACAATGAGCAGTTCTTC CSATPVVSSYNEQFF
- - TRBJ1-2 TRBV20-1 TGCAGTGCTAGAGATAGGCAGGGACTAAGGGACACCTTC CSARDRQGLRDTF
few TRBD2 TRBJ2-3 TRBV5-4 TGTGCCAGCAGCGGGGGACTAGCGGGAGTTCTGAATGCAGATACGCAGTATTTT CASSGGLAGVLNADTQYF
few - TRBJ1-5 TRBV9 TGTGCCAGCAGCGGAGGCAGTGATGATCAGCCCCAGCATTTT CASSGGSDDQPQHF
- - TRBJ2-5 TRBV3-1 TGTGCCAGCAGCCAACGGGATTTCCAAGAGACCCAGTACTTC CASSQRDFQETQYF
- - TRBJ2-1 TRBV20-1 TGCAGTGCTACCGACCCCTCCTACAATGAGCAGTTCTTC CSATDPSYNEQFF
- - TRBJ2-2 TRBV19 TGTGCCAGTAGAAGGGGGGCTATTGGGACCGGGGAGCTGTTTTTT CASRRGAIGTGELFF